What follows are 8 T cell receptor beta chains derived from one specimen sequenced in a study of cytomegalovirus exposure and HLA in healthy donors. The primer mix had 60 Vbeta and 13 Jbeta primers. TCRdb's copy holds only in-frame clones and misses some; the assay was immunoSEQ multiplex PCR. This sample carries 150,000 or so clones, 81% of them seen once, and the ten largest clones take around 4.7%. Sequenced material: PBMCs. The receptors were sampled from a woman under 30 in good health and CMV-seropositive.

For the CDR3, the DNA is TGTGCCAGCAGCCAAGACTTTGGGGCGGGGGGGGCGGCCTACGAGCAGTACTTC. Its protein product is CASSQDFGAGGAAYEQYF. The V and J genes are TRBV14 and TRBJ2-7; TRBD2 matches 9 bases. Germline values: CDR1 SGHDN, CDR2 FVKESK. The CDR3 runs to 18 residues. Losses at the gene ends were 0 bases for V and 2 bases for J; bases not matched to a gene: 11.

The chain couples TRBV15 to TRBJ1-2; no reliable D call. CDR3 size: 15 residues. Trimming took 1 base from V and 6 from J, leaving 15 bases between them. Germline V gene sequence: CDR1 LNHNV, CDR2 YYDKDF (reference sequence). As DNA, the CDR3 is TGTGCCACCAGCAGAGTTTTCGGGGAGATCCATGGCTACACCTTC. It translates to CATSRVFGEIHGYTF.

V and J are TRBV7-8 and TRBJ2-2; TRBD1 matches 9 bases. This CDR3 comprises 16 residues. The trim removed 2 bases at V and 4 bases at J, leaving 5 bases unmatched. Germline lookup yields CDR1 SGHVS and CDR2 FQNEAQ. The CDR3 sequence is CASSLKGTGFTGELFF. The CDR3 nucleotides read TGTGCCAGCAGCTTAAAAGGGACAGGGTTCACCGGGGAGCTGTTTTTT.

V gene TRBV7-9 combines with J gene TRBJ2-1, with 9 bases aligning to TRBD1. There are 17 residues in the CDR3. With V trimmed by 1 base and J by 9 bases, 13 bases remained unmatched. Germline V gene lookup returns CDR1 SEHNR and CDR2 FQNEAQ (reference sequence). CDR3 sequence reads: CASSLEVGQGSGVEQFF. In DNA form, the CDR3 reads TGTGCCAGCAGCTTAGAAGTTGGACAGGGGAGCGGTGTTGAGCAGTTCTTC.

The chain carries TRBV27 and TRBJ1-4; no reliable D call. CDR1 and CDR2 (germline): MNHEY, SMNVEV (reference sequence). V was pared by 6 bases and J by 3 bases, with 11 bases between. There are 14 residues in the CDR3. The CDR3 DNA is TGTGCCAGCAGAGGCGGCGGATCTAATGAAAAACTGTTTTTT. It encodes CASRGGGSNEKLFF. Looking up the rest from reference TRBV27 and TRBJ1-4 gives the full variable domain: EAQVTQNPRYLITVTGKKLTVTCSQNMNHEYMSWYRQDPGLGLRQIYYSMNVEVTDKGDVPEGYKVSRKEKRNFPLILESPSPNQTSLYFCASRGGGSNEKLFFGSGTQLSVL.

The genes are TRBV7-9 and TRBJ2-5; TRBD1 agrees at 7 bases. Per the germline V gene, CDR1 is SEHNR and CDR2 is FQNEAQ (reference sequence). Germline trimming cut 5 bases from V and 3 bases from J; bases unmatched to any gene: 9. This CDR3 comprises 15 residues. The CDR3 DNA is TGTGCCAGCAGCGAAAGGGGGACAGCGGAAGAGACCCAGTACTTC. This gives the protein CASSERGTAEETQYF.

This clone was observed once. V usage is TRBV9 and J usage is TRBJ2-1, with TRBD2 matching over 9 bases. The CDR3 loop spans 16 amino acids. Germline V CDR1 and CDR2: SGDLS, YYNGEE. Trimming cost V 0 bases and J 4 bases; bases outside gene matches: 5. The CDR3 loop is CASSVAVSGGYNEQFF. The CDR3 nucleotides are TGTGCCAGCAGCGTAGCAGTGAGCGGGGGGTACAATGAGCAGTTCTTC.

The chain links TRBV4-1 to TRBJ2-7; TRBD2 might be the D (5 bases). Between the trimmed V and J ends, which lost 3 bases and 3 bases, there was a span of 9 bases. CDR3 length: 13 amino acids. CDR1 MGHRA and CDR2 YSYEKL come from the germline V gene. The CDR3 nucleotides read TGCGCCAGCAGCCAGCACACTAGCTACGAGCAGTACTTC. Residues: CASSQHTSYEQYF.